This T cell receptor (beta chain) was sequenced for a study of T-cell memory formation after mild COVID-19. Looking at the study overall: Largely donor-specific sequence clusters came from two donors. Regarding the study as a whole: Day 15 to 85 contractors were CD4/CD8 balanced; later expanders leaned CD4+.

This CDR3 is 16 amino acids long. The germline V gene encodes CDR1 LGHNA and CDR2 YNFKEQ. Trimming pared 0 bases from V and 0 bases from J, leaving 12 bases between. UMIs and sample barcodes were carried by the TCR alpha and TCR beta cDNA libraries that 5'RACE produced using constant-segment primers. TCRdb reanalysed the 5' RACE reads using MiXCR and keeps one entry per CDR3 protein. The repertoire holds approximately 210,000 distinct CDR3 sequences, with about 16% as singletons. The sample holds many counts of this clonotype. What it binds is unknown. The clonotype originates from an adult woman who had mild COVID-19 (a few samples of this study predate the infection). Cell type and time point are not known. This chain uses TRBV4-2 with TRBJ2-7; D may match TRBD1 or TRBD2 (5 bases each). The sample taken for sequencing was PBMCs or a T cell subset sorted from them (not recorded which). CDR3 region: CASSQENTGLSYEQYF. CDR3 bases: TGTGCCAGCAGCCAAGAAAATACAGGACTCTCCTACGAGCAGTACTTC.